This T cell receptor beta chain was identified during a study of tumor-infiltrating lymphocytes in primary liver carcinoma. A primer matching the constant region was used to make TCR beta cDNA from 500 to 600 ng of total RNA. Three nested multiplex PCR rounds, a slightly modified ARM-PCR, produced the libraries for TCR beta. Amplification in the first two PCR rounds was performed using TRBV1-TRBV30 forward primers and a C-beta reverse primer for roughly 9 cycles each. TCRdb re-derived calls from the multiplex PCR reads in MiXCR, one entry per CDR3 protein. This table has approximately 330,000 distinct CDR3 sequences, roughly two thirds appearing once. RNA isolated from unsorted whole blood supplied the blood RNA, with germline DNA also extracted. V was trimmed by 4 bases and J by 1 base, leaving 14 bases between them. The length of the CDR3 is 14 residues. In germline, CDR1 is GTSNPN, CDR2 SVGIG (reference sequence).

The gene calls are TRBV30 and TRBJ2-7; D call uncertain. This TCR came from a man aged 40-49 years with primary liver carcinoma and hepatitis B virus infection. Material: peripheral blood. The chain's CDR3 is CAWTITARSYEQYF. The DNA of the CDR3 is TGTGCCTGGACGATAACAGCCAGGTCCTACGAGCAGTACTTC.